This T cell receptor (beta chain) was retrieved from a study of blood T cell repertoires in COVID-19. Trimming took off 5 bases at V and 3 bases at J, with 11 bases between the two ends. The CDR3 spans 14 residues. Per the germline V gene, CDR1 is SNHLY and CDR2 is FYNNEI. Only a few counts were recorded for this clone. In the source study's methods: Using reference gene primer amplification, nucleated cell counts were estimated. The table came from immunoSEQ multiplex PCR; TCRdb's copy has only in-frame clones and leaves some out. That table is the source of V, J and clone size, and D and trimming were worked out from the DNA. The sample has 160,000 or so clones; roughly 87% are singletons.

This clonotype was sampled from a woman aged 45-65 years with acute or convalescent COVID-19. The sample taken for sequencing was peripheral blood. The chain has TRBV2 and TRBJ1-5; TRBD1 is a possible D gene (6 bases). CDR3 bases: TGTGCCAGCAGTCCCGGGACAAACAATCAGCCCCAGCATTTT. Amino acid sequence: CASSPGTNNQPQHF.